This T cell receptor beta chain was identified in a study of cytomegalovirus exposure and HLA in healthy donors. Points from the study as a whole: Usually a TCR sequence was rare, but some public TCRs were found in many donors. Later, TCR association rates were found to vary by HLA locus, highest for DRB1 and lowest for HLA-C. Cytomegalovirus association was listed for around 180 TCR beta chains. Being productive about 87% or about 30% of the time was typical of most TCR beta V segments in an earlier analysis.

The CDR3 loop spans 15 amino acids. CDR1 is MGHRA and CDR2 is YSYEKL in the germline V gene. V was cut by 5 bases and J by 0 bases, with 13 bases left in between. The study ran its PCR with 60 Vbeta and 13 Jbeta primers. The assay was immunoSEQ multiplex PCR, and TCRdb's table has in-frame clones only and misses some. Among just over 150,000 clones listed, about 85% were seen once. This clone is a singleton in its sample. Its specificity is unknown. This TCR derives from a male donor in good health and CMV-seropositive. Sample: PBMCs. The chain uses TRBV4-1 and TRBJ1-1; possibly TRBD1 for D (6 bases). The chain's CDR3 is CASSGPTGLNTEAFF. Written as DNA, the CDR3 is TGCGCCAGCAGCGGCCCAACAGGGTTGAACACTGAAGCTTTCTTT.